This paragraph covers one TCR beta chain sequence. In germline, CDR1 is SNHLY, CDR2 FYNNEI. V lost 8 bases and J 0 bases, leaving 11 bases between the germline ends. CDR3 size: 13 residues. The data stem from a study of blood T cells in healthy people across ages. Background on the study: Template switching picked up about one barcoded beta molecule for each two T cells.

Donation came from healthy Caucasian individuals in Russia who were aged roughly 6 to 95. Then a second PCR, running about 6 to 12 cycles, was carried out with a sample-barcoded 5' primer and a J-beta primer mix. TCRdb used MiXCR to reprocess the 5' RACE reads, holding one entry per CDR3 protein. The sample has approximately 2,000,000 distinct CDR3 sequences; around 42% are singletons. The sample consisted of blood. The receptor comes from a human donor in good health. The chain recombines TRBV2 with TRBJ2-7; D assignment may be TRBD1 or TRBD2 (6 bases each). This chain's CDR3 is CASEGGISYEQYF. The CDR3 nucleotides are TGTGCCAGCGAGGGGGGAATCTCCTACGAGCAGTACTTC.